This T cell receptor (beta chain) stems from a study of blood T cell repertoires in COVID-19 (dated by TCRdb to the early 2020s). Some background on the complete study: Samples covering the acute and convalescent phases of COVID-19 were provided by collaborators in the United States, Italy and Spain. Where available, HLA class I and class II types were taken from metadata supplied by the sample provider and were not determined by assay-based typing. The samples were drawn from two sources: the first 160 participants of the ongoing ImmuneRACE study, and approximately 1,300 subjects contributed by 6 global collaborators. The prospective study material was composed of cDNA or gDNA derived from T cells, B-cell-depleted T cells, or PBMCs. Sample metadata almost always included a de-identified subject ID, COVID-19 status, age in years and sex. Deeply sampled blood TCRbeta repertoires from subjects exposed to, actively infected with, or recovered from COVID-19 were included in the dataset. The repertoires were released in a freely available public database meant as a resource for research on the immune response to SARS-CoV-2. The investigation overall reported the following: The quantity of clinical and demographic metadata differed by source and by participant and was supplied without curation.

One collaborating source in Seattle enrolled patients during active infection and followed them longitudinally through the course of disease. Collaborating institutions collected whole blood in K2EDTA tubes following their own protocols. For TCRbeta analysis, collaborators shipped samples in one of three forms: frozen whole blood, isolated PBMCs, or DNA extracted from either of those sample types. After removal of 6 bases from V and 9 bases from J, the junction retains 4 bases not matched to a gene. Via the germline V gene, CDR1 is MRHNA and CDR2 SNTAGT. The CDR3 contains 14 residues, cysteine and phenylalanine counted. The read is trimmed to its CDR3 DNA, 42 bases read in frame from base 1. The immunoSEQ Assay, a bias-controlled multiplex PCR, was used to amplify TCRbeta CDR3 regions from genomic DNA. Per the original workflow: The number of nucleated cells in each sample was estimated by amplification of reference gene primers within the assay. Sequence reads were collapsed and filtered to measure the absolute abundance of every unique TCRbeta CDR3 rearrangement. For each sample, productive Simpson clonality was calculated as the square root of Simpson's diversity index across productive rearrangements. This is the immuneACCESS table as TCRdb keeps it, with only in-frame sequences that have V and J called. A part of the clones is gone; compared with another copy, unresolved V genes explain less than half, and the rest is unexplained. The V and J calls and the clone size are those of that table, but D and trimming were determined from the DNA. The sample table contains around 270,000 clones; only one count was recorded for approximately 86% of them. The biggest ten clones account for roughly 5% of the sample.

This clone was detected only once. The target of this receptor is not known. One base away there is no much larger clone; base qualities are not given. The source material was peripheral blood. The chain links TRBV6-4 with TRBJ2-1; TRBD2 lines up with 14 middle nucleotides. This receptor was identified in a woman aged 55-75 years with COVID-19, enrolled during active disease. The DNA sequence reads TGTGCCAGCAGCCCCGGGACTAGCGGGAGTGAGCAGTTCTTC. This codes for CASSPGTSGSEQFF.